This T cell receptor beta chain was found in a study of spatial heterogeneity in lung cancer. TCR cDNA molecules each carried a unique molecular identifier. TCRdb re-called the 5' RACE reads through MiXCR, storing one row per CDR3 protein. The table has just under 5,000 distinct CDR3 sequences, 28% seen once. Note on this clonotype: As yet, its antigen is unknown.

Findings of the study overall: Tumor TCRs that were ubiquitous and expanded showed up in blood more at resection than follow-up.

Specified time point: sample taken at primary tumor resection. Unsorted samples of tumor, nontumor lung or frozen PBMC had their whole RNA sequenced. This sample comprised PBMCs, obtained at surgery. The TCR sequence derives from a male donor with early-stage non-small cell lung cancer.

The CDR3 here is CSASLGIDTQYF. CDR3 nucleotides: TGCAGTGCTTCCCTGGGCATAGATACGCAGTATTTT. This chain connects TRBV20-1 to TRBJ2-3, with D hard to call. The CDR3 is made up of 12 amino acids. The germline V and J ends were trimmed by 5 bases and 5 bases, with 11 bases remaining between them. Germline CDR1 and CDR2: DFQATT and SNEGSKA (reference sequence).